The 9 T cell receptor beta chains given below trace back to one sample, sequenced in a study of blood T cells in healthy people across ages. Next came a second PCR, run for about 6 to 12 cycles, which used a sample-barcoded 5' primer along with a J-beta primer mix. TCRdb called the 5' RACE reads again in MiXCR, with one record for every CDR3 protein. The sample includes some 760,000 distinct CDR3 sequences, approximately 25% seen only once; the top ten take roughly 9%. This sample was shared with a second study, whose subject was T cells of mothers and their children.

Source material: blood. These receptor sequences come from a boy younger than 18 in good health.

This clonotype was detected a few times. The rearrangement joins TRBV29-1 to TRBJ1-2, with D uncertain. This CDR3 is 14 amino acids long. Between the trimmed V and J ends, which lost 0 bases and 3 bases, there was a span of 11 bases. CDR1 is SQVTM and CDR2 is ANQGSEA in the germline V gene. The DNA of the CDR3 is TGCAGCGTTGAAGATGAGTCAGGAGACTATGGCTACACCTTC. This encodes CSVEDESGDYGYTF.

This clonotype came up a few times. The chain couples TRBV7-3 to TRBJ2-5; TRBD2 agrees at 7 bases. The DNA end lines up better with TRBJ2-7; the J call may be wrong. CDR1 and CDR2 (germline): SGHTA, FQGTGA. The CDR3 length is 13 residues. The CDR3: CASSQAGMLEQYF. The CDR3 DNA follows: TGTGCCAGCAGCCAAGCGGGAATGCTCGAGCAGTACTTC.

The genes are TRBV25-1 and TRBJ2-1; 7 bases map to TRBD1. J lost 1 base, V lost 6 bases, and 9 bases had no gene match. This CDR3 has 16 residues. CDR1 is MGHDK and CDR2 is SYGVNS in the germline V gene. CDR3: CASREEPGQSYNEQFF. CDR3 nucleotide sequence: TGTGCCAGCAGGGAGGAACCGGGACAGTCCTACAATGAGCAGTTCTTC. Combining the CDR3 with reference TRBV25-1 and TRBJ2-1 gives the whole variable domain EADIYQTPRYLVIGTGKKITLECSQTMGHDKMYWYQQDPGMELHLIHYSYGVNSTEKGDLSSESTVSRIRTEHFPLTLESARPSHTSQYLCASREEPGQSYNEQFFGPGTRLTVL.

This clonotype was counted between two and nine times. The J gene is TRBJ2-5, the V gene TRBV7-6, with D unclear. Germline V lookup: CDR1 SGHVS, CDR2 FNYEAQ. V was cut by 1 base and J by 1 base, with 13 bases left in between. This CDR3 region has 16 residues. CDR3 protein: CASSLDVPGPQETQYF. The CDR3 DNA follows: TGTGCCAGCAGCTTAGATGTTCCAGGCCCCCAAGAGACCCAGTACTTC.

The chain has TRBV7-3 and TRBJ2-3; 9 nucleotides line up with TRBD2. The V and J ends lost 4 bases and 6 bases, in that order; junction bases with no gene match: 5. Germline V gives CDR1 SGHTA, CDR2 FQGTGA. This CDR3 comprises 14 residues. This chain's CDR3 is CASSSVAGADTQYF. CDR3 bases: TGTGCCAGCAGCTCAGTAGCGGGAGCGGATACGCAGTATTTT.

The J gene is TRBJ2-1, the V gene TRBV4-3; TRBD2 matches 10 bases. Germline-derived CDR1 and CDR2 are LGHNA and YSLEER. V trimming: 1 base; J trimming: 3 bases; junction bases outside the gene matches: 3. CDR3 length: 16 residues. The CDR3 here is CASSQVLAGNYNEQFF. CDR3 DNA: TGCGCCAGCAGCCAAGTACTAGCGGGGAACTACAATGAGCAGTTCTTC.

V is TRBV9 and J is TRBJ1-1; tentative D call: TRBD1 (6 bases). Germline assignment: CDR1 SGDLS and CDR2 YYNGEE. The CDR3 length is 14 residues. Trimming stripped 1 base from V and 5 bases from J, with 12 bases between. The CDR3 region has the DNA TGTGCCAGCAGCGTATCGGGGGGGCTGACTGAAGCTTTCTTT. The encoded protein is CASSVSGGLTEAFF.

The chain uses TRBV6-2 or TRBV6-3 and TRBJ2-4, with a possible D match to TRBD1 (6 bases). V lost 6 bases, J lost 1 base, and 16 bases lay in between. This CDR3 is built from 16 residues. CDR1 MNHEY and CDR2 SVGEGT come from the germline V gene. The chain's CDR3 is CASRPRDIGAKNIQYF. CDR3 bases: TGTGCCAGCAGGCCCCGGGACATAGGGGCCAAAAACATTCAGTACTTC.

This chain joins TRBV5-5 and TRBJ2-7, with 7 bases identical to TRBD1. This CDR3 has 15 residues. With V trimmed by 2 bases and J by 5 bases, 10 bases remained unmatched. Germline CDR1 is SGHKS and CDR2 is YYEKEE (reference sequence). The CDR3 spells CASSLRGQEIHEQYF. The CDR3 coding sequence is TGTGCCAGCAGCTTAAGAGGACAGGAGATCCACGAGCAGTACTTC.